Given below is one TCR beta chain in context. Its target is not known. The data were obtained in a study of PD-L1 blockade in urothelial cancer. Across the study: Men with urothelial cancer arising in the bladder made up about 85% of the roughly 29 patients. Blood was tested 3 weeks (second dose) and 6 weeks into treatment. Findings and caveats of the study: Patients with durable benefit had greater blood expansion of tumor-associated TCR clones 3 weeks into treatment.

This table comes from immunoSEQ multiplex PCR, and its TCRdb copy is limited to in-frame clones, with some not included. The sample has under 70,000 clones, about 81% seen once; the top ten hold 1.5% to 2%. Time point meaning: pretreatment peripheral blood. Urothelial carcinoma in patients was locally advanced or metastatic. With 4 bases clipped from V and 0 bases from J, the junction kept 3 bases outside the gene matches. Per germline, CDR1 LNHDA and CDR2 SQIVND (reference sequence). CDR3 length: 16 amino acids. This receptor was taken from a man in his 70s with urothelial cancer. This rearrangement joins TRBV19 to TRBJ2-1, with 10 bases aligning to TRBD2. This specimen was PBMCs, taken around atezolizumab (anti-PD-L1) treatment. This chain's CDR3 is CASSSASGSSYNEQFF. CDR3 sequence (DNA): TGTGCCAGTAGTAGTGCTAGCGGGAGCTCCTACAATGAGCAGTTCTTC.